One sample yielded the 20 T cell receptor beta chains listed below, sequenced in a study of T-cell reconstitution after alpha-beta-depleted transplantation in children. The TCRbeta library incorporated unique molecular identifiers. TCRdb ran MiXCR on the PCR reads and lists one entry per CDR3 protein. The sample has hundreds of thousands of distinct CDR3 sequences, about 25% seen once; the top ten hold about 2.8%. The starting material was PBMCs, obtained before TCRalphabeta/CD19-depleted stem cell transplant. The receptors were gathered from a girl aged 2-10 years with Fanconi anemia, due to receive a stem cell transplant.

This chain links TRBV27 with TRBJ1-5, with D tentatively TRBD1 (6 bases). There are 15 residues in the CDR3. Trimming stripped 6 bases from V and 4 bases from J, with 16 bases between. From germline, CDR1 is MNHEY and CDR2 SMNVEV (reference sequence). The CDR3 is CASSFKGGLNQPQHF. The CDR3, as DNA: TGTGCCAGCAGCTTTAAGGGGGGATTAAATCAGCCCCAGCATTTT.

The V gene is TRBV20-1, the J gene TRBJ2-2; D could derive from TRBD1 or TRBD2 (6 bases each). Germline V gives CDR1 DFQATT, CDR2 SNEGSKA (reference sequence). This CDR3 has 14 residues. The V end lost 3 bases, the J end lost 1 base, and 9 bases lay between the germline ends. The CDR3 loop is CSASRGENTGELFF. DNA for the CDR3: TGCAGTGCTAGTAGGGGGGAGAACACCGGGGAGCTGTTTTTT.

The V and J genes are TRBV4-1 and TRBJ2-1, with D unclear. Trimming removed 2 bases from V and 2 bases from J, with 13 bases in between. This CDR3 comprises 16 residues. Looked up from germline, CDR1 is MGHRA and CDR2 is YSYEKL. The CDR3 spells CASSQIGQRTYNEQFF. CDR3 DNA: TGCGCCAGCAGCCAAATCGGGCAGCGCACCTACAATGAGCAGTTCTTC.

This clonotype was counted between two and nine times. The rearrangement links TRBV20-1 to TRBJ1-2; a weak D match, TRBD1 (5 bases). V lost 0 bases to trimming and J lost 9 bases, with 14 bases between them. The CDR3 has 13 residues. Germline V lookup: CDR1 DFQATT, CDR2 SNEGSKA (reference sequence). In DNA form, the CDR3 reads TGCAGTGCTAGAGATGAGCGTCAGGGACGCTACACCTTC. Encoded protein: CSARDERQGRYTF.

This clonotype was observed many times. This sequence joins TRBV29-1 and TRBJ2-1; TRBD2 aligns across 8 bases. V gave up 5 bases and J gave up 9 bases; unmatched junction bases: 15. Germline lookup yields CDR1 SQVTM and CDR2 ANQGSEA. The CDR3 length is 15 residues. CDR3 loop: CSVHPGGYGRVEQFF. The CDR3 nucleotides are TGCAGCGTTCACCCCGGGGGATACGGGAGGGTTGAGCAGTTCTTC.

Only a few counts were recorded for this clonotype. V and J are TRBV7-9 and TRBJ1-1, with TRBD1 matching over 7 bases. The CDR3 length is 16 residues. Per germline, CDR1 SEHNR and CDR2 FQNEAQ (reference sequence). The junction had 9 bases not matched to a gene; V was cut back by 4 bases and J by 1 base. This CDR3 is CASSSIGRGRNTEAFF. The DNA for the CDR3 is TGTGCCAGCAGCTCTATTGGCAGGGGGAGGAACACTGAAGCTTTCTTT.

This clonotype was recorded a few times. This rearrangement joins TRBV13 to TRBJ2-1, with 10 bases lining up with TRBD2. This CDR3 contains 15 residues. Losses at the gene ends were 5 bases for V and 7 bases for J; bases not matched to a gene: 8. Looked up from germline, CDR1 is PRHDT and CDR2 is FYEKMQ (reference sequence). The CDR3 coding sequence is TGTGCCAGCAGCACAGCGGGGGGGCCGGTAAATGAGCAGTTCTTC. It is translated as CASSTAGGPVNEQFF.

The rearrangement uses TRBV6-5 and TRBJ1-6, with D perhaps TRBD1 (6 bases). The CDR3 is 15 residues long. Looked up from germline, CDR1 is MNHEY and CDR2 is SVGAGI. Trimming left V 0 bases short and J 7 bases short, with 10 bases between. CDR3 loop: CASSYSGGPNSPLHF. In DNA form, the CDR3 reads TGTGCCAGCAGTTACTCAGGGGGACCAAATTCACCCCTCCACTTT.

In its sample, this clonotype was seen a few times. This chain links TRBV20-1 with TRBJ2-3; no definite D call. The CDR3 is 15 amino acids. Germline V lookup: CDR1 DFQATT, CDR2 SNEGSKA (reference sequence). Between the trimmed V and J ends, which lost 2 bases and 0 bases, there was a span of 12 bases. CDR3 sequence (DNA): TGCAGTGCTAGACGACCTTTGCCGAGCACAGATACGCAGTATTTT. Its translation is CSARRPLPSTDTQYF.

In this sample, this clonotype turned up a few times. The chain couples TRBV29-1 to TRBJ2-6; D remains ambiguous. V was trimmed by 4 bases and J by 1 base, leaving 2 bases between them. Germline V gene sequence: CDR1 SQVTM, CDR2 ANQGSEA. The CDR3 contains 12 residues. CDR3 DNA sequence: TGCAGCGTTGCTTCTGGGGCCAACGTCCTGACTTTC. This gives the protein CSVASGANVLTF.

This clonotype was counted ten times or more. The J gene is TRBJ2-1, the V gene TRBV20-1; 11 bases agree with TRBD2. Germline loops: CDR1 DFQATT, CDR2 SNEGSKA (reference sequence). Trimming at V came to 1 base and at J to 5 bases, leaving 10 bases not matched to a gene. The CDR3 spans 17 residues. The DNA of the CDR3 is TGCAGTGCTAGAGTTCTAGCGGGAGGTTCCGTGGACAATGAGCAGTTCTTC. It encodes CSARVLAGGSVDNEQFF.

The gene calls are TRBV5-6 and TRBJ2-5, with TRBD2 matching over 8 bases. Germline V CDR1 and CDR2: SGHDT, YYEEEE. The CDR3 runs 14 residues. Trimming removed 4 bases from V and 2 bases from J; junction bases left unmatched: 4. The CDR3 reads CASSPGGVQETQYF. CDR3 in DNA: TGTGCCAGCAGCCCCGGGGGGGTTCAAGAGACCCAGTACTTC.

At least ten counts were recorded for this clonotype. The chain uses TRBV20-1 and TRBJ2-5; the D is unclear. V was cut by 5 bases and J by 7 bases, with 5 bases left in between. This CDR3 is 9 amino acids long. Germline loops: CDR1 DFQATT, CDR2 SNEGSKA (reference sequence). For the CDR3, the DNA is TGCAGTGCTGGTTGGACCCAGTACTTC. Residues: CSAGWTQYF.

The gene calls are TRBV7-3 and TRBJ2-1; maybe TRBD2 (6 bases). CDR3 length: 18 residues. Per germline, CDR1 SGHTA and CDR2 FQGTGA. V was clipped by 4 bases and J by 0 bases, with 19 bases between them. This CDR3 is CASSSIPREISSYNEQFF. CDR3 in DNA: TGTGCCAGCAGCTCCATCCCTCGGGAGATTAGCTCCTACAATGAGCAGTTCTTC.

This clonotype has a count of ten or more. The rearrangement links TRBV12-3 or TRBV12-4 to TRBJ2-7; 8 nucleotides align to TRBD1. The V segment lost 7 bases and the J segment 2 bases; nucleotides outside the gene matches: 4. This CDR3 spans 13 amino acids. The CDR3 DNA reads TGTGCCAGCATGGCGACAGGGGCCTACGAGCAGTACTTC. Translated, it gives CASMATGAYEQYF.

This clonotype was seen a few times. The chain is built from TRBV5-1 and TRBJ2-7, with TRBD2 matching over 7 bases. Trimming at V came to 7 bases and at J to 2 bases, leaving 6 bases not matched to a gene. Germline CDR1 is SGHRS and CDR2 is YFSETQ. CDR3 length equals 13 residues. CDR3 protein: CASSAGETYEQYF. The CDR3 bases are TGCGCCAGCTCCGCGGGAGAGACCTACGAGCAGTACTTC.

This clonotype was found many times. The V gene is TRBV27, the J gene TRBJ2-7, with 7 bases that match TRBD1. The V gene end was trimmed by 3 bases and the J gene end by 9 bases; junction bases not matched to a gene: 11. Germline assignment: CDR1 MNHEY and CDR2 SMNVEV (reference sequence). The CDR3 loop spans 14 amino acids. CDR3 residues: CASSFGAKTGAQYF. Written as DNA, the CDR3 is TGTGCCAGCAGTTTTGGGGCCAAAACAGGGGCGCAGTACTTC.

This clonotype has more than one count but fewer than ten. The J gene is TRBJ2-6, the V gene TRBV7-7; TRBD1 matches at 7 bases. This CDR3 is 16 amino acids long. The trim removed 10 bases at V and 3 bases at J, leaving 12 bases unmatched. Germline CDR1 is SSHAT and CDR2 is FNYEAQ (reference sequence). CDR3 region: CATGEAGGDGANVLTF. In DNA, the CDR3 is TGTGCCACGGGCGAGGCAGGGGGTGATGGGGCCAACGTCCTGACTTTC.

In its sample, this clonotype was seen many times. This sequence joins TRBV3-1 and TRBJ2-7; D uncertain. The V gene lost 2 bases and the J gene lost 3 bases, with 8 bases spanning the gap. Per germline, CDR1 LGHDT and CDR2 YNNKEL (reference sequence). The CDR3 runs to 13 residues. The DNA for the CDR3 is TGTGCCAGCAGCCAAAGTCCGTACTACGAGCAGTACTTC. Residues: CASSQSPYYEQYF.

This chain connects TRBV11-2 to TRBJ2-7; 9 bases align to TRBD2. The CDR3 length is 15 residues. Germline loops: CDR1 SGHAT, CDR2 FQNNGV. With V trimmed by 4 bases and J by 6 bases, 10 bases remained unmatched. The CDR3: CASSYEMVAGVEQYF. In DNA form, the CDR3 reads TGTGCCAGCAGCTATGAAATGGTAGCGGGAGTCGAGCAGTACTTC.